The 20 T cell receptor beta chains below were found in one sample sequenced in a study of T cell clones after liver transplantation. The table came from immunoSEQ multiplex PCR; TCRdb's copy has only in-frame clones and leaves some out. The repertoire has tens of thousands of clones, less than 90% of them found once; the top ten carry roughly 2.8%. Sequenced material: CD4+ T cells from blood, taken at the 22-month timepoint. Receptors were obtained from a human patient who received a liver transplant. Some T cells may be the graft donor's.

The V call is TRBV12-5, the J call TRBJ1-1; D unresolved. The length of the CDR3 is 15 residues. CDR1 is LGHNT, CDR2 FRNRAP, per germline. V was shortened by 2 bases and J by 0 bases, with 10 bases between the two germline ends. The CDR3 reads CASGLPFPVNTEAFF. The CDR3 nucleotides read TGTGCTAGTGGTTTGCCTTTTCCGGTGAACACTGAAGCTTTCTTT.

This chain joins TRBV10-3 and TRBJ2-7; 9 bases agree with TRBD1. Unmatched junction bases numbered 10, after V lost 6 bases and J lost 1 base. The CDR3 runs 16 residues. Germline V gene sequence: CDR1 ENHRY, CDR2 SYGVKD. CDR3 bases: TGTGCCATCAGCCAACCCCGGACAGGGGAATCCTACGAGCAGTACTTC. Translated, it gives CAISQPRTGESYEQYF.

V and J are TRBV29-1 and TRBJ1-1; a weak D match, TRBD1 (5 bases). The CDR3 is made up of 11 amino acids. In germline, CDR1 is SQVTM, CDR2 ANQGSEA. The V end lost 3 bases, the J end lost 6 bases, and 8 bases lay between the germline ends. The CDR3 loop is CSVEGGAEAFF. CDR3 nucleotide sequence: TGCAGCGTTGAGGGGGGGGCTGAAGCTTTCTTT.

The chain joins TRBV4-1 to TRBJ2-3, with 7 bases lining up with TRBD2. Germline trimming cut 1 base from V and 5 bases from J; bases unmatched to any gene: 6. The V gene's germline CDR1 is MGHRA and CDR2 YSYEKL. This CDR3 spans 15 amino acids. Here the CDR3 reads CASSQAGGVGDTQYF. CDR3 in DNA: TGCGCCAGCAGCCAAGCGGGAGGTGTGGGAGATACGCAGTATTTT.

V is TRBV5-6 and J is TRBJ1-3; TRBD1 might be the D (6 bases). Germline CDR1 is SGHDT and CDR2 is YYEEEE. V was clipped by 4 bases and J by 4 bases, with 15 bases between them. The CDR3 sequence is 15 residues long. The CDR3 protein is CASSHRVGGGNTIYF. CDR3 sequence (DNA): TGTGCCAGCAGCCACAGGGTAGGAGGCGGAAACACCATATATTTT.

The chain uses TRBV25-1 and TRBJ2-1, with D possibly matching TRBD1 (6 bases). Germline V gives CDR1 MGHDK, CDR2 SYGVNS. V lost 4 bases, J lost 3 bases, and 10 bases lay in between. The CDR3 has 14 residues. For the CDR3, the DNA is TGTGCCAGCAGTGGGACAGAGTACTACAATGAGCAGTTCTTC. It yields the protein CASSGTEYYNEQFF.

The V gene is TRBV11-2, the J gene TRBJ1-1; the D gene is possibly TRBD1 (6 bases). This CDR3 has 15 residues. Germline lookup yields CDR1 SGHAT and CDR2 FQNNGV. With 5 bases removed from V and 4 bases from J, the gap between germline ends came to 17 bases. The CDR3 is CASSGNRVGGTEAFF. The DNA for the CDR3 is TGTGCCAGCAGCGGAAACAGGGTGGGGGGCACTGAAGCTTTCTTT.

The rearrangement joins TRBV7-9 to TRBJ1-2; tentative D call: TRBD1 (6 bases). V was pared by 5 bases and J by 1 base, with 17 bases between. The CDR3 sequence is 16 residues long. From germline, CDR1 is SEHNR and CDR2 FQNEAQ (reference sequence). The CDR3 is CASSVEAGALNYGYTF. The CDR3 DNA reads as TGTGCCAGCAGCGTAGAAGCAGGGGCCCTTAACTATGGCTACACCTTC.

V is TRBV18 and J is TRBJ1-4, with D tentatively TRBD1 (5 bases). This CDR3 region has 15 residues. With 2 bases removed from V and 8 bases from J, the gap between germline ends came to 15 bases. Looked up from germline, CDR1 is KGHSH and CDR2 is LQKENI. The CDR3 coding sequence is TGTGCCAGCTCACCATTGAGAGGGGCGGGGGAAAAACTGTTTTTT. Protein: CASSPLRGAGEKLFF.

This rearrangement joins TRBV7-9 to TRBJ1-1, with 9 positions matching TRBD1. The junction had 7 bases not matched to a gene; V was cut back by 5 bases and J by 6 bases. CDR1 and CDR2 (germline): SEHNR, FQNEAQ (reference sequence). The CDR3 is 14 residues long. This chain's CDR3 is CASSQSDRGAEAFF. Here the CDR3 DNA reads TGTGCCAGCAGCCAGTCGGACAGGGGAGCTGAAGCTTTCTTT.

V usage is TRBV5-6 and J usage is TRBJ2-2; no firm D call. Trimming left V 0 bases short and J 5 bases short, with 5 bases between. Germline lookup yields CDR1 SGHDT and CDR2 YYEEEE. The CDR3 has 13 amino acids. The CDR3: CASSLGTTGELFF. CDR3 DNA: TGTGCCAGCAGCTTGGGGACGACCGGGGAGCTGTTTTTT.

The chain employs TRBV7-9 and TRBJ1-1; D is uncertain. This CDR3 is built from 12 residues. Trimming pared 5 bases from V and 7 bases from J, leaving 11 bases between. Germline V gene lookup returns CDR1 SEHNR and CDR2 FQNEAQ (reference sequence). The CDR3: CASSPPRGEAFF. The CDR3, as DNA: TGTGCCAGCAGCCCACCACGAGGTGAAGCTTTCTTT.

The chain couples TRBV19 to TRBJ2-7; a weak D match, TRBD1 (6 bases). V dropped 3 bases and J dropped 0 bases, with 9 bases sitting between them. The CDR3 is 14 residues long. Germline V CDR1 and CDR2: LNHDA, SQIVND (reference sequence). CDR3 sequence (DNA): TGTGCCAGTAGTATGGGCAGGGGCTCCTACGAGCAGTACTTC. This codes for CASSMGRGSYEQYF.

The chain couples TRBV5-1 to TRBJ2-7; 10 bases match TRBD1. With V trimmed by 2 bases and J by 0 bases, 11 bases remained unmatched. The length of the CDR3 is 18 residues. Germline values: CDR1 SGHRS, CDR2 YFSETQ. This CDR3 reads CASSLTTGGVPSSYEQYF. The CDR3 nucleotides read TGCGCCAGCAGCTTAACGACAGGGGGCGTACCGAGCTCCTACGAGCAGTACTTC.

The sample holds one count of this clone. The chain couples TRBV25-1 to TRBJ2-5, with D unresolved. CDR1 and CDR2 from the germline V gene are MGHDK and SYGVNS. This CDR3 contains 14 residues. V was pared by 1 base and J by 5 bases, with 11 bases between. In nucleotides, the CDR3 is TGTGCCAGCAGTGAATTTCGAGGTGGTGAGACCCAGTACTTC. This encodes CASSEFRGGETQYF.

In DNA, the CDR3 is TGTGCCAGCAGCTTAATCCGACAGGGGGCCTCGGATACGCAGTATTTT. Its translation is CASSLIRQGASDTQYF. The V and J genes are TRBV25-1 and TRBJ2-3; TRBD1 aligns across 10 bases. Per germline, CDR1 MGHDK and CDR2 SYGVNS. The J segment lost 6 bases and the V segment lost 6 bases, leaving 12 bases of the junction unmatched. The CDR3 extends over 16 amino acids.

The chain carries TRBV4-3 and TRBJ2-3, with a weak D call TRBD2 (7 bases). Trimming removed 4 bases from V and 5 bases from J, with 25 bases in between. Germline V gene sequence: CDR1 LGHNA, CDR2 YSLEER. This CDR3 has 18 amino acids. CDR3: CASSRGALGEGLGDTQYF. The CDR3 nucleotides are TGCGCCAGCAGCCGGGGGGCTTTGGGGGAGGGCCTTGGAGATACGCAGTATTTT.

The chain has TRBV19 and TRBJ1-1; perhaps TRBD1 as D (6 bases). CDR1 and CDR2 (germline): LNHDA, SQIVND (reference sequence). Trimming left V 6 bases short and J 1 base short, with 18 bases between. The CDR3 has 16 amino acids. CDR3 bases: TGTGCCAGTAGAATAACCCGAGGGGGGCAGAACACTGAAGCTTTCTTT. It encodes CASRITRGGQNTEAFF.

This clone was seen only a few times. V usage is TRBV10-3 and J usage is TRBJ1-1; D is unclear. Germline assignment: CDR1 ENHRY and CDR2 SYGVKD. The V end was cut by 2 bases, the J end by 11 bases, with 9 bases between. The length of the CDR3 is 11 residues. The CDR3 loop reads CAISEQGRAFF. CDR3 nucleotides: TGTGCCATCAGTGAGCAAGGGAGGGCTTTCTTT.

The rearrangement uses TRBV6-6 and TRBJ1-3, with 9 positions matching TRBD1. The V segment lost 2 bases and the J segment 3 bases; nucleotides outside the gene matches: 2. The CDR3 totals 15 residues. Germline lookup yields CDR1 MNHNY and CDR2 SVGAGI (reference sequence). The CDR3 bases are TGTGCCAGCAGTTACGGGGGACAGGGTGGAAACACCATATATTTT. Translating it yields CASSYGGQGGNTIYF.